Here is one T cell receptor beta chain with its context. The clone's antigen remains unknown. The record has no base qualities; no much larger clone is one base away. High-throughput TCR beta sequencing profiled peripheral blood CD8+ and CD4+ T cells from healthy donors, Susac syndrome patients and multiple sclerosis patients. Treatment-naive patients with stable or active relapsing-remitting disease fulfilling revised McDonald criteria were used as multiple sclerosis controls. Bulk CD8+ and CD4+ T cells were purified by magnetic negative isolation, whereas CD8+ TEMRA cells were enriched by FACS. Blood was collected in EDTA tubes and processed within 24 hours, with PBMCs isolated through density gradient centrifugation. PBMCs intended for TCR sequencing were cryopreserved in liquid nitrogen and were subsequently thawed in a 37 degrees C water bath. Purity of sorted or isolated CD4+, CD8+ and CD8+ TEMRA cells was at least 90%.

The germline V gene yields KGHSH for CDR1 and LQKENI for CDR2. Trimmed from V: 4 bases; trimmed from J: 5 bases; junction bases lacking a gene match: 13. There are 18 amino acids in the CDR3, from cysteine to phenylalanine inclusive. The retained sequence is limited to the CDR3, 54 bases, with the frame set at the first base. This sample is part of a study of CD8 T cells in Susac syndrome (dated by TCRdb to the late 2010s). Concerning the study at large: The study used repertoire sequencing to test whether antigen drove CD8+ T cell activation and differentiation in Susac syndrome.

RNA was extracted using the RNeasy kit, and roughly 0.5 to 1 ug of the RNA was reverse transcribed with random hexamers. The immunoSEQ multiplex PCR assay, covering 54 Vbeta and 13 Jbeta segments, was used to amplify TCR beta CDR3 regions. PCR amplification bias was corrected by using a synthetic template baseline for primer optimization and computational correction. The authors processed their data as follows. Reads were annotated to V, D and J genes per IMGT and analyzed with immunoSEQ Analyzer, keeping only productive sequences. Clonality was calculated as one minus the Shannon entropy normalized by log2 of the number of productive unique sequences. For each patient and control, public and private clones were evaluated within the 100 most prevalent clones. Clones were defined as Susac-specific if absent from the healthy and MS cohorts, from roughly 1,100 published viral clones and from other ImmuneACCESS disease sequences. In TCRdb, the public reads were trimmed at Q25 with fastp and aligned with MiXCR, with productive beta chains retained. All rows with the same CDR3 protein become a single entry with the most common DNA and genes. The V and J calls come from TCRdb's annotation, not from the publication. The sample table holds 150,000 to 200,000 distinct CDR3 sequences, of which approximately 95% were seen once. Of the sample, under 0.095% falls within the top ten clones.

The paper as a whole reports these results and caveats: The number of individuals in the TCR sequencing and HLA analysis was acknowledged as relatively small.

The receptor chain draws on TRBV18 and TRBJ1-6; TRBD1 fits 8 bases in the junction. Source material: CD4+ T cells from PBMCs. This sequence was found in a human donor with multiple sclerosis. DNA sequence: TGTGCCAGCTCACTCACCGGGCAGGGGGCAGACAATAATTCACCCCTCCACTTT. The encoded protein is CASSLTGQGADNNSPLHF.